Each of the 3 T cell receptor beta chains below was sequenced from the same sample in a study of CD8+CD57+ T cells in acquired aplastic anemia (dated by TCRdb to 2017 to 2018). Patients chosen for sequencing had shown expansion of CD8+CD57+ cells by flow cytometry. TCRdb records Illumina HiSeq 2000 as the sequencer. Genomic DNA was used as template for profiling of TCR beta VDJ combinations and CDR3 sequences. Through fastp at Q25 and MiXCR, TCRdb rebuilt clones from the public reads, retaining in-frame beta chains. CDR3 protein sequences are deduplicated, and each keeps its most common genes and DNA. The sample profile shows some 180,000 distinct CDR3 sequences; around 60% of them were found once. Under 55% of the sample lies in the top ten. The sample taken for sequencing was sorted CD4+, CD8+, or CD8+CD57+ T cells (not recorded which) from PBMCs. The source is a human donor with aplastic anemia.

This chain links TRBV2 with TRBJ2-3; 15 bases map to TRBD2. Trimming cost V 10 bases and J 2 bases; bases outside gene matches: 10. In germline, CDR1 is SNHLY, CDR2 FYNNEI. This CDR3 has 17 amino acids. The CDR3 nucleotides read TGTGCCAAGAGGACTAGCGGGAGGGGGGGCTCCACAGATACGCAGTATTTT. Amino acids: CAKRTSGRGGSTDTQYF.

This clonotype has a handful of counts. The V call is TRBV10-3, the J call TRBJ1-2, with D possibly matching TRBD1 (5 bases). Germline CDR1 ENHRY, CDR2 SYGVKD. The CDR3 spans 13 residues. V lost 0 bases, J lost 5 bases, and 7 bases lay in between. The CDR3 nucleotides read TGTGCCATCAGTGAGTCGACAGCATATGGCTACACCTTC. This sequence encodes CAISESTAYGYTF.

This chain uses TRBV20-1 with TRBJ1-2; no definite D call. This CDR3 is 11 amino acids long. V was cut by 8 bases and J by 3 bases, with 10 bases left in between. Germline assignment: CDR1 DFQATT and CDR2 SNEGSKA (reference sequence). The CDR3 sequence is CSSRGDYGYTF. The CDR3 DNA reads as TGCAGTTCTCGTGGAGACTATGGCTACACCTTC.